The 22 T cell receptor beta chains given below trace back to one sample, sequenced in a study of OX40 agonist ivuxolimab in advanced cancers. TCRdb keeps only in-frame clones here, not all; method: immunoSEQ multiplex PCR. The sample carries about 83,000 clones, 65% to 85% recorded once. Sequences were derived from CD4+ or CD8+ T cells sorted from blood, sampled in a trial of the OX40 agonist ivuxolimab. Receptors were obtained from an adult with an advanced solid tumor such as melanoma, head and neck, liver or kidney cancer.

The chain carries TRBV4-1 and TRBJ2-5, with D tentatively TRBD2 (5 bases). CDR1 is MGHRA and CDR2 is YSYEKL in the germline V gene. This CDR3 has 17 residues. V shed 0 bases and J shed 4 bases, with 18 bases lying between them. The CDR3 loop is CASSQDWRTTVGETQYF. The CDR3 DNA sequence: TGCGCCAGCAGCCAAGATTGGAGGACGACTGTTGGAGAGACCCAGTACTTC.

The V gene is TRBV7-3, the J gene TRBJ1-1; 8 bases match TRBD1. Germline V gene data show CDR1 as SGHTA and CDR2 as FQGTGA. The CDR3 has 14 amino acids. V lost 5 bases and J lost 4; bases outside the gene matches: 6. CDR3 region: CASSPDRVGTEAFF. The CDR3 DNA reads as TGTGCCAGCAGCCCGGACAGGGTGGGCACTGAAGCTTTCTTT.

The chain has TRBV14 and TRBJ1-6; D remains ambiguous. The germline CDR1 and CDR2 sequences are SGHDN and FVKESK. With 4 bases removed from V and 7 bases from J, the gap between germline ends came to 20 bases. This CDR3 has 17 residues. CDR3 coding DNA: TGTGCCAGCAGCCCAATCACTGACCCGAGAAGGAATTCACCCCTCCACTTT. Its translation: CASSPITDPRRNSPLHF.

This clone was seen many times. The rearrangement joins TRBV29-1 to TRBJ1-4; D not resolved. Trimming took off 4 bases at V and 8 bases at J, with 11 bases between the two ends. The CDR3 is 12 amino acids. The V gene's germline CDR1 is SQVTM and CDR2 ANQGSEA. The CDR3 is CSVAFVGEKLFF. The CDR3 DNA follows: TGCAGCGTTGCCTTCGTTGGGGAAAAACTGTTTTTT.

The chain combines TRBV7-8 with TRBJ2-7, with a tentative D call TRBD2 (5 bases). V was trimmed by 4 bases and J by 11 bases, leaving 15 bases between them. Germline loops: CDR1 SGHVS, CDR2 FQNEAQ. The CDR3 sequence is 12 residues long. In nucleotides, the CDR3 is TGTGCCAGCAGCTACCCCGGCGGGCGAGAGTACTTC. Translated, it gives CASSYPGGREYF.

This chain joins TRBV2 and TRBJ2-1; TRBD2 agrees at 14 bases. The germline V gene encodes CDR1 SNHLY and CDR2 FYNNEI. The CDR3 has 15 residues. Unmatched junction bases numbered 6, after V lost 4 bases and J lost 10 bases. The CDR3 DNA is TGTGCCAGCAGTGTAATGGGGACTAGCGGGGGCGAGCAGTTCTTC. Protein product: CASSVMGTSGGEQFF.

The V and J genes are TRBV6-5 and TRBJ2-2, with 10 bases matching TRBD2. The V and J ends lost 5 bases and 8 bases, in that order; junction bases with no gene match: 8. Germline-derived CDR1 and CDR2 are MNHEY and SVGAGI. The CDR3 has 15 amino acids. This chain's CDR3 is CASSRTSGSLGELFF. The CDR3 DNA is TGTGCCAGCAGTCGGACTAGCGGTTCGTTAGGGGAGCTGTTTTTT.

The chain uses TRBV7-9 and TRBJ2-7; D ambiguous. The CDR3 loop spans 15 amino acids. V lost 1 base, J lost 6 bases, and 16 bases lay in between. Germline V gives CDR1 SEHNR, CDR2 FQNEAQ (reference sequence). CDR3 protein: CASSLGQGRVVEQYF. The CDR3 DNA reads as TGTGCCAGCAGCTTAGGTCAAGGCCGGGTCGTCGAGCAGTACTTC.

The chain combines TRBV5-1 with TRBJ1-1; tentatively, D is TRBD1 (5 bases). Germline CDR1 is SGHRS and CDR2 is YFSETQ. Trimming removed 7 bases from V and 7 bases from J, with 20 bases in between. The length of the CDR3 is 14 residues. CDR3 sequence (DNA): TGCGCCAGCCGGACCCCAGGGCCCCTAGGTGAAGCTTTCTTT. This sequence encodes CASRTPGPLGEAFF. The full variable domain, completed using reference TRBV5-1 and TRBJ1-1, is KAGVTQTPRYLIKTRGQQVTLSCSPISGHRSVSWYQQTPGQGLQFLFEYFSETQRNKGNFPGRFSGRQFSNSRSEMNVSTLELGDSALYLCASRTPGPLGEAFFGQGTRLTVV.

The rearrangement uses TRBV5-4 and TRBJ2-5; TRBD1 aligns across 7 bases. CDR1 is SGHNT and CDR2 is YYREEE in the germline V gene (reference sequence). J gave up 5 bases and V 7 bases, and 11 bases lay outside the gene matches. The CDR3 covers 14 residues. The CDR3 DNA follows: TGTGCCAGCGGAAGACAGGGAAAGGCGGAGACCCAGTACTTC. Translating gives CASGRQGKAETQYF.

The V and J genes are TRBV11-2 and TRBJ2-3; D uncertain. This CDR3 has 14 residues. The germline CDR1 and CDR2 sequences are SGHAT and FQNNGV. The V end was cut by 4 bases, the J end by 0 bases, with 8 bases between. DNA of the CDR3: TGTGCCAGCAGCTCTACGTATAGCACAGATACGCAGTATTTT. Residues: CASSSTYSTDTQYF.

The CDR3 spells CAWSVLEGGTGQFF. For the CDR3, the DNA is TGTGCCTGGAGTGTACTGGAGGGGGGGACCGGGCAGTTCTTC. The V and J genes are TRBV30 and TRBJ2-1; D possibly corresponds to TRBD2 (7 bases). This CDR3 has 14 amino acids. Germline-derived CDR1 and CDR2 are GTSNPN and SVGIG (reference sequence). V lost 0 bases and J lost 12, with 18 bases in between.

The chain joins TRBV10-3 to TRBJ1-5; D is uncertain. The CDR3 is made up of 13 amino acids. The V end lost 11 bases, the J end lost 0 bases, and 11 bases lay between the germline ends. CDR1 and CDR2 (germline): ENHRY, SYGVKD. The DNA of the CDR3 is TGTGCCGCCGGAGGGCTTAGCAATCAGCCCCAGCATTTT. This gives the protein CAAGGLSNQPQHF.

The V call is TRBV15, the J call TRBJ1-2, with no clear D. V was cut by 0 bases and J by 14 bases, with 16 bases left in between. Germline V lookup: CDR1 LNHNV, CDR2 YYDKDF (reference sequence). This CDR3 has 13 residues. The DNA for the CDR3 is TGTGCCACCAGCAGAGATTTAAACCGAGGTATGACCTTC. It yields the protein CATSRDLNRGMTF.

V and J are TRBV7-9 and TRBJ2-5; 13 bases agree with TRBD2. This CDR3 is 15 amino acids long. The trim removed 5 bases at V and 6 bases at J, leaving 6 bases unmatched. The V gene's germline CDR1 is SEHNR and CDR2 FQNEAQ (reference sequence). CDR3 sequence (DNA): TGTGCCAGCAGCAGAACTAGCGGGAGGGCCCAGACCCAGTACTTC. Translating it yields CASSRTSGRAQTQYF. Full variable domain (outside the CDR3, taken from reference TRBV7-9 and TRBJ2-5): DTGVSQNPRHKITKRGQNVTFRCDPISEHNRLYWYRQTLGQGPEFLTYFQNEAQLEKSRLLSDRFSAERPKGSFSTLEIQRTEQGDSAMYLCASSRTSGRAQTQYFGPGTRLLVL.

The rearrangement uses TRBV19 and TRBJ2-1, with TRBD1 matching over 9 bases. Trimming at V came to 4 bases and at J to 10 bases, leaving 8 bases not matched to a gene. The CDR3 loop spans 14 amino acids. CDR1 and CDR2 (germline): LNHDA, SQIVND (reference sequence). The CDR3 region is CASSTRDRVLEQFF. CDR3 bases: TGTGCCAGTAGTACCCGGGACAGGGTTCTGGAGCAGTTCTTC.

This sequence joins TRBV7-9 and TRBJ2-1; TRBD2 agrees at 12 bases. The V gene end was trimmed by 4 bases and the J gene end by 9 bases; junction bases not matched to a gene: 4. This CDR3 has 14 residues. Germline V CDR1 and CDR2: SEHNR, FQNEAQ (reference sequence). CDR3 nucleotides: TGTGCCAGCAGCTCCCTAGCGGGGGGGAGTGAGCAGTTCTTC. It encodes CASSSLAGGSEQFF. Full variable domain (remainder filled in from reference TRBV7-9 and TRBJ2-1): DTGVSQNPRHKITKRGQNVTFRCDPISEHNRLYWYRQTLGQGPEFLTYFQNEAQLEKSRLLSDRFSAERPKGSFSTLEIQRTEQGDSAMYLCASSSLAGGSEQFFGPGTRLTVL.

The chain's CDR3 is CASSQTGDNEQFF. CDR3 bases: TGTGCCAGCAGCCAGACAGGGGACAATGAGCAGTTCTTC. This chain connects TRBV7-8 to TRBJ2-1, with TRBD1 matching 8 bases. Germline CDR1 reads SGHVS; CDR2 reads FQNEAQ. Germline trimming cut 5 bases from V and 5 bases from J; bases unmatched to any gene: 2. This CDR3 is built from 13 residues.

The gene calls are TRBV18 and TRBJ2-6; D may be TRBD1 or TRBD2 (6 bases each). Trimming removed 6 bases from V and 4 bases from J, with 19 bases in between. The CDR3 is 17 residues long. Germline V gene sequence: CDR1 KGHSH, CDR2 LQKENI. The CDR3 here is CASSPLSGGQGANVLTF. The CDR3 DNA reads as TGTGCCAGCTCGCCCTTAAGTGGGGGGCAAGGGGCCAACGTCCTGACTTTC.

The chain couples TRBV6-5 to TRBJ1-2, with D unresolved. V was trimmed by 6 bases and J by 4 bases, leaving 9 bases between them. The CDR3 has 12 amino acids. Germline V gives CDR1 MNHEY, CDR2 SVGAGI. The CDR3: CASSAGFYGYTF. In nucleotides, the CDR3 is TGTGCCAGCAGCGCAGGCTTCTATGGCTACACCTTC.

The chain employs TRBV6-1 and TRBJ2-5; perhaps TRBD2 as D (6 bases). V was pared by 2 bases and J by 5 bases, with 9 bases between. The CDR3 is 13 residues long. The germline V gene has CDR1 MNHNS and CDR2 SASEGT. CDR3: CASSETAGETQYF. The CDR3 DNA sequence: TGTGCCAGCAGTGAAACGGCGGGGGAGACCCAGTACTTC.

V is TRBV2 and J is TRBJ1-5; D possibly corresponds to TRBD1 (5 bases). CDR1 is SNHLY, CDR2 FYNNEI, per germline. The CDR3 loop spans 15 amino acids. V dropped 7 bases and J dropped 2 bases, with 15 bases sitting between them. CDR3 DNA: TGTGCCAGCAATCTTATCGGGGGAGGCAATCAGCCCCAGCATTTT. This translates into CASNLIGGGNQPQHF.